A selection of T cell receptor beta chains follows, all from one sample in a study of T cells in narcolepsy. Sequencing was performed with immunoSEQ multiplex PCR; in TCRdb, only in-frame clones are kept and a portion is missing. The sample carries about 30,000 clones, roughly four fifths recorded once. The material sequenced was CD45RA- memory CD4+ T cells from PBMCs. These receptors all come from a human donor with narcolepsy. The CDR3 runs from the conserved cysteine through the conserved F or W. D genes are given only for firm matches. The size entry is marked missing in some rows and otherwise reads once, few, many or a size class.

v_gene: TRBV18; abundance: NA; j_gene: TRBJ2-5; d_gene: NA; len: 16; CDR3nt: TGTGCCAGCTCACCACGAGAGGCCAGGTACCAAGAGGCCCAGTACTTC; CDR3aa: CASSPREARYQEAQYF
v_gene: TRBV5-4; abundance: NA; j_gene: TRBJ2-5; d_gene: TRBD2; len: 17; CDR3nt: TGTGCCAGCAGCTTGGAGGGCCGAGCGGGGGGGAGGGGGACCCAGTACTTC; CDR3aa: CASSLEGRAGGRGTQYF
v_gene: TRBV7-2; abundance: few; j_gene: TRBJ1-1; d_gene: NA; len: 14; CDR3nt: TGTGCCAGCAAACAAGGGAGATTGAACACTGAAGCTTTCTTT; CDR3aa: CASKQGRLNTEAFF
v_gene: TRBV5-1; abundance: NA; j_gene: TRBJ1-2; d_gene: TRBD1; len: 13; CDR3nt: TGCGCCAGCAGCGATGGACAGGGGTATGGCTACACCTTC; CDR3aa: CASSDGQGYGYTF
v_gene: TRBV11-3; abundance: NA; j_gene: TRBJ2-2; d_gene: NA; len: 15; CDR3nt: TGTACCAGCAGCTATGGGGACTCCAGGTCCGGGGAGCTGTTTTTT; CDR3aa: CTSSYGDSRSGELFF
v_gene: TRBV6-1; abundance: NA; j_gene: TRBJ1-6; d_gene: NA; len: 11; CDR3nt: TGTGCCAGCAACGAGTATTCACCCCTCCACTTT; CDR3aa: CASNEYSPLHF
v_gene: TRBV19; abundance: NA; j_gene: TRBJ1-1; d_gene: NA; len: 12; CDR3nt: TGTGCCAGTAGTGACAGGTACTCTGAAGCTTTCTTT; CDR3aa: CASSDRYSEAFF
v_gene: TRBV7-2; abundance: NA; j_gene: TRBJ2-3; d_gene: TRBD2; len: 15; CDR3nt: TGTGCCAGCAGCTTAGCCCTCGGGGCGGGGGGCACGCAGTATTTT; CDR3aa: CASSLALGAGGTQYF
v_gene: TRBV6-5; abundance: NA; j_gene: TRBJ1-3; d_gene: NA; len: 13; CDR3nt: TGTGCCAGCAGTGGGGAATTCGGAAACACCATATATTTT; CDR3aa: CASSGEFGNTIYF
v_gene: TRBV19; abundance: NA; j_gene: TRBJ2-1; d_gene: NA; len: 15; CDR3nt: TGTGCCAGTAGACGGGACACCGAGGCCTACAATGAGCAGTTCTTC; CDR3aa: CASRRDTEAYNEQFF
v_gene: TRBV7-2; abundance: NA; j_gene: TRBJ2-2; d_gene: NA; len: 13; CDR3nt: TGTGCCAGCAGCTTAGACCAAACCGGGGAGCTGTTTTTT; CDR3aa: CASSLDQTGELFF
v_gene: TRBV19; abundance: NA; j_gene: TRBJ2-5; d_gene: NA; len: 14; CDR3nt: TGTGCCAGTAGTACCCAGGGGGGCGCGGAGACCCAGTACTTC; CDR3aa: CASSTQGGAETQYF
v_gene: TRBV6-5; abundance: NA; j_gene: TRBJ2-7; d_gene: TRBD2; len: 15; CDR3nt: TGTGCCAGCACCGCGGGAGCAGGGATGTCCTACGAGCAGTACTTC; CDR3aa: CASTAGAGMSYEQYF
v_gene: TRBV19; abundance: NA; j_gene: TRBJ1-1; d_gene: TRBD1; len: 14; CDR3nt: TGTGCCAGTAGTCCGCAGGGGGGGAACACTGAAGCTTTCTTT; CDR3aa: CASSPQGGNTEAFF
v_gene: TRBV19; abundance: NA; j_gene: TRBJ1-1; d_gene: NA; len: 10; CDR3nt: TGTGCCAGTGCGCGGACTGAAGCTTTCTTT; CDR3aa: CASARTEAFF
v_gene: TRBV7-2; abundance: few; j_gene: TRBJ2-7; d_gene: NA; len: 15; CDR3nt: TGTGCCAGCAGCTTAGGGGGGGGCCGAACCTACGAGCAGTACTTC; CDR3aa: CASSLGGGRTYEQYF
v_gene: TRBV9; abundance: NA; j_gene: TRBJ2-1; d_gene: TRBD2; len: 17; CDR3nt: TGTGCCAGCAGCGTAGCCGGGGGGATCAGCCATGGGAATGAGCAGTTCTTC; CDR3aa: CASSVAGGISHGNEQFF
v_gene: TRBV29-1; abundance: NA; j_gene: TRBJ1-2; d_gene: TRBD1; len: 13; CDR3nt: TGCAGCGCCAACAGGGGGCTCGCCTATGGCTACACCTTC; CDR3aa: CSANRGLAYGYTF
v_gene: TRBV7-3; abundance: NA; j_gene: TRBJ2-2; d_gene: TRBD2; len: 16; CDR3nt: TGTGCCAGCAGCGCCCGACTAGCGGGATCCACCGGGGAGCTGTTTTTT; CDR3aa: CASSARLAGSTGELFF
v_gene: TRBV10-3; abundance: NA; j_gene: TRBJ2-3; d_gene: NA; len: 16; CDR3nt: TGTGCCATCAGTCCTCGCCGGGACCGCAACACAGATACGCAGTATTTT; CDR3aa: CAISPRRDRNTDTQYF
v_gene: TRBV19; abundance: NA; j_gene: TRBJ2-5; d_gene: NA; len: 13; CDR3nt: TGTGCCAGTAGCATACAGGACGGAGAGACCCAGTACTTC; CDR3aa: CASSIQDGETQYF
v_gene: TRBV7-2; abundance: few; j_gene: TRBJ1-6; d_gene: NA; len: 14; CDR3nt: TGTGCCAGCAGCTCCCGGGCCCTTAATTCACCCCTCCACTTT; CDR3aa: CASSSRALNSPLHF
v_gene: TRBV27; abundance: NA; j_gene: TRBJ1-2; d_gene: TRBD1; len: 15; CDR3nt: TGTGCCAGCAGACGAAATACAGGGGACAGGTATGGCTACACCTTC; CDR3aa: CASRRNTGDRYGYTF
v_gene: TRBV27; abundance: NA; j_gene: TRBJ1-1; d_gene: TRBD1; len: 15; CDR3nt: TGTGCCAGCAGTCATCAGGGGGCCGAAAGGACTGAAGCTTTCTTT; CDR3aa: CASSHQGAERTEAFF
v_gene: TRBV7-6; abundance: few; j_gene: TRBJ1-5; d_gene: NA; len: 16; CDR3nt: TGTGCCAGCAGCCCCTTGGAGGGCAGAAAGGGTCAGCCCCAGCATTTT; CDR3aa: CASSPLEGRKGQPQHF
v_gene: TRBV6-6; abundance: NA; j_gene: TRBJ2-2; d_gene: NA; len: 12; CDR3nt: TGTGCCAGCACCGCGAACACCGGGGAGCTGTTTTTT; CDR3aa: CASTANTGELFF
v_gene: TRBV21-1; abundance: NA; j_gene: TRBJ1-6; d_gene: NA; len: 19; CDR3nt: TGTGCCAGCAGGGGTCAGGATAGCTACACCATACATCATAATTCACCCCTCCACTTT; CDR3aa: CASRGQDSYTIHHNSPLHF
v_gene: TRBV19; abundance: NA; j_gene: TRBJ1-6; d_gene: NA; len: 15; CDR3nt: TGTGCCAGTAGTATTCATACGGCTCAGGAATCACCCCTCCACTTT; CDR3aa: CASSIHTAQESPLHF
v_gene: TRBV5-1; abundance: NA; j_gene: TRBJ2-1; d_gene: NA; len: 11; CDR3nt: TGCGCCAGCAGCTTCTACAATGAGCAGTTCTTC; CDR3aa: CASSFYNEQFF
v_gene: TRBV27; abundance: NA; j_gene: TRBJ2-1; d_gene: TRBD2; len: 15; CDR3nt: TGTGCCAGCAGTCGGCCGGGGACTACCAATGGGGAGCAGTTCTTC; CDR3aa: CASSRPGTTNGEQFF
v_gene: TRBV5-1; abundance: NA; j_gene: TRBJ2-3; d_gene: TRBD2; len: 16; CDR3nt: TGCGCCAGCAGCCGAGGGACTAGCGGAAGCACAGATACGCAGTATTTT; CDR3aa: CASSRGTSGSTDTQYF
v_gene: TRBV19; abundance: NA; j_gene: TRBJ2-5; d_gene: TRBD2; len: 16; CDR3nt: TGTGCCAGTAGTATACTAGCGGGGGCCCGGCCTGAGGCCCAGTACTTC; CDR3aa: CASSILAGARPEAQYF
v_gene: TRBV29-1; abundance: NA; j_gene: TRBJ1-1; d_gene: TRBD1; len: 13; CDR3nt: TGCAGCGTTGAATCCGGGACAGACACAGTTGCTTTCTTT; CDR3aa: CSVESGTDTVAFF
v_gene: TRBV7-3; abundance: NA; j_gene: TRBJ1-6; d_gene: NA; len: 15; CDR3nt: TGTGCCAGCAGCTTAACCCCGGGGAGTAATTCACCCCTCCACTTT; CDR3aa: CASSLTPGSNSPLHF
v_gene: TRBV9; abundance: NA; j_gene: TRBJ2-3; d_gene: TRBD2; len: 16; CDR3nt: TGTGCCAGCAGCACCCGTCTAGCGGGGGTAACAGATACGCAGTATTTT; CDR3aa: CASSTRLAGVTDTQYF
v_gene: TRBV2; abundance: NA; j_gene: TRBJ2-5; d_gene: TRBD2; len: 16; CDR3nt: TGTGCCAGCAGCGAGAGGACTAGCGGGGCGTATGAGACCCAGTACTTC; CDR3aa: CASSERTSGAYETQYF
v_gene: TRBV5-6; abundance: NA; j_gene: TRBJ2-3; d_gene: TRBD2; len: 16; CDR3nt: TGTGCCAGCAAGCTCTCGACTAGCGAGAGCACAGATACGCAGTATTTT; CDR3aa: CASKLSTSESTDTQYF
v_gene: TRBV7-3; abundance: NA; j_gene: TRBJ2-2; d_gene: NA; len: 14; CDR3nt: TGTGCCAGCAGCTTGGGCGGGGACACCGGGGAGCTGTTTTTT; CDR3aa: CASSLGGDTGELFF
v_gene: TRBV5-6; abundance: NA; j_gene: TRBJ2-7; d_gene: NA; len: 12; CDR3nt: TGTGCCAGCAGCTTGGTGGCGGAAAAGCAGTACTTC; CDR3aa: CASSLVAEKQYF
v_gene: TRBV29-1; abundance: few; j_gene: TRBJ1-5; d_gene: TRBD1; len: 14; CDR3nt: TGCAGCGTGACGACAGGGGTAGGAGATCAGCCCCAGCATTTT; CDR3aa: CSVTTGVGDQPQHF
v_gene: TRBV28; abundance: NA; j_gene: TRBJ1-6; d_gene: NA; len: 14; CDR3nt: TGTGCCAGCAGTCCCCGGGCCGTTGGTTCACCCCTCCACTTT; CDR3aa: CASSPRAVGSPLHF
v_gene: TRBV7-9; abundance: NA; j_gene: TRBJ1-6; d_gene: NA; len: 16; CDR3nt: TGTGCCAGCAGCTTAGGGGCGGGGGATCATAATTCACCCCTCCACTTT; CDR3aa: CASSLGAGDHNSPLHF
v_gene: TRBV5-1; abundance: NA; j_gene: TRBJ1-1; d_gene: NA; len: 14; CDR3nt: TGCGCCAGCAGCTTACAGTATATGAACACTGAAGCTTTCTTT; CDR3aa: CASSLQYMNTEAFF
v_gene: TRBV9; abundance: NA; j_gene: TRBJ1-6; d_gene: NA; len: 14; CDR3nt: TGTGCCAGCAGCCCCGCAAGGGGCTCTTCACCCCTCCACTTT; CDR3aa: CASSPARGSSPLHF
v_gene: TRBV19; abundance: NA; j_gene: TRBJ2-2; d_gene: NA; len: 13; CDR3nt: TGTGCCAGTAGTATAATGGGCACCGGGGAGCTGTTTTTT; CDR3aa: CASSIMGTGELFF
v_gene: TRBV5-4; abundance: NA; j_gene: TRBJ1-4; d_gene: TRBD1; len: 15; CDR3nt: TGTGCCAGCAGCTTCCGGACAGGGGGCGGTGAAAAACTGTTTTTT; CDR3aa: CASSFRTGGGEKLFF
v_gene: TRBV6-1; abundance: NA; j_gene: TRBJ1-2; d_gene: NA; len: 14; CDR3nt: TGTGCCAGCAGAGGAGATCTCCTTAACTATGGCTACACCTTC; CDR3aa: CASRGDLLNYGYTF
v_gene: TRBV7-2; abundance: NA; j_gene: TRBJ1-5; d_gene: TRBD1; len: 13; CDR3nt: TGTGCCAGCAGCCCAGGGGGGAATCAGCCCCAGCATTTT; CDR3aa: CASSPGGNQPQHF
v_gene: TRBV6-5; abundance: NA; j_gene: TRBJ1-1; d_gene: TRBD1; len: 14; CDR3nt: TGTGCCAGCAGGCCTCAGGGGGCGTACTCTGAAGCTTTCTTT; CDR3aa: CASRPQGAYSEAFF
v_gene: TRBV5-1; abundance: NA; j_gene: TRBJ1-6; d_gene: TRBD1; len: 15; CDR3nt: TGCGCCAGCAGCACCGAACAGGGGGCTCTCTCACCCCTCCACTTT; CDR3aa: CASSTEQGALSPLHF
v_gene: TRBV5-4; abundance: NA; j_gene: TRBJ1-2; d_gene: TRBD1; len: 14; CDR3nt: TGTGCCAGCAGCGAACAGGGGAGAAGGGATGGCTACACCTTC; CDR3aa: CASSEQGRRDGYTF
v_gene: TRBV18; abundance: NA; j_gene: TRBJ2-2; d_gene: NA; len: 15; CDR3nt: TGTGCCAGCTCACTTCCCGAGATTAACACCGGGGAGCTGTTTTTT; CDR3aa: CASSLPEINTGELFF
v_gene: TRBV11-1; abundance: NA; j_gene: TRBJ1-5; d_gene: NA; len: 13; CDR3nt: TGTGCCAGCAGCTTAGAAGGCGGGGGGCCCCAGCATTTT; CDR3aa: CASSLEGGGPQHF
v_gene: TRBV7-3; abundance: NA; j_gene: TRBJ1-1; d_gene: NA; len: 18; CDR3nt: TGTGCCAGCAGCTTAACGTCGGGGTTTTGGGGGTCAGACACTGAAGCTTTCTTT; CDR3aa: CASSLTSGFWGSDTEAFF
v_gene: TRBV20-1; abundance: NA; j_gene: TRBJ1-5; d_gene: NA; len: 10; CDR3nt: TGCAGTGCTAGAGATATGGTCCAGCATTTT; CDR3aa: CSARDMVQHF
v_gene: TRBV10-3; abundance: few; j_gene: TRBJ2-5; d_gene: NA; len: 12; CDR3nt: TGTGCCATCAGTGAGGAGGGAGAGACCCAGTACTTC; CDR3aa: CAISEEGETQYF
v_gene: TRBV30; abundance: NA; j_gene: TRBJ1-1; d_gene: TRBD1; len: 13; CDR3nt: TGTGCCTGGAGTGCCGCCCGGGACAGTAAAGCTTTCTTT; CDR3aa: CAWSAARDSKAFF
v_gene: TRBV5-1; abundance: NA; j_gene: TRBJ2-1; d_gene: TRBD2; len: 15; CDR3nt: TGCGCCAGCAGCATTAGCGGCGGGGGGGCCGGTGAGCAGTTCTTC; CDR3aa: CASSISGGGAGEQFF
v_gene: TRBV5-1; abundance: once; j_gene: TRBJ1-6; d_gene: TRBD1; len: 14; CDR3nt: TGCGCCAGCAGCTTGGGACAGGGGGGATCACCCCTCCACTTT; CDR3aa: CASSLGQGGSPLHF